Below, 21 T cell receptor beta chains from the same sample are listed, as sequenced in a study of Ad26.COV2.S vaccination and SARS-CoV-2 variants (dated by TCRdb to the early 2020s). The treatment or condition label for this specimen denotes: approximately 18 received Ad26.COV2.S at low or high dose, single or two shots; about 5 received placebo; per-sample allocation not given. For vaccine and placebo recipients, the sequenced repertoires came from samples collected on day 63 after the first injection. Receptor amplification or capture employed the immunoSEQ multiplex PCR assay. What TCRdb holds here is the immuneACCESS table cut down to in-frame rearrangements. Part of the clones is not present; checked against another copy, under half of the missing clones reflect an unresolved V gene, and the others are unexplained. For this sample the table gives around 370,000 clones, of which around 83% were detected only once. Less than 4% of the sample is held by the ten biggest clonotypes.

This specimen was peripheral blood, taken in a trial of Ad26.COV2.S vaccine versus placebo. These receptor sequences come from a person aged 18-60 years who received the Ad26.COV2.S COVID-19 vaccine or a placebo.

This chain uses TRBV27 with TRBJ2-3, with TRBD2 identical over 9 bases. CDR1 and CDR2 from the germline V gene are MNHEY and SMNVEV (reference sequence). Losses at the gene ends were 3 bases for V and 2 bases for J; bases not matched to a gene: 6. The CDR3 contains 16 residues. The chain's CDR3 is CASSFSGGDNTDTQYF. The DNA for the CDR3 is TGTGCCAGCAGTTTTAGCGGGGGAGACAACACAGATACGCAGTATTTT.

This clone was recorded only once. The V and J genes are TRBV5-1 and TRBJ2-6, with 7 bases identical to TRBD1. V shed 0 bases and J 0 bases; nucleotides not matched to a gene: 9. The CDR3 consists of 19 residues. Per the germline V gene, CDR1 is SGHRS and CDR2 is YFSETQ. For the CDR3, the DNA is TGCGCCAGCAGCTTGGTGTTCGGGACAGCCTACTCTGGGGCCAACGTCCTGACTTTC. This translates into CASSLVFGTAYSGANVLTF.

The rearrangement links TRBV3-1 (or the pseudogene TRBV3-2) to TRBJ1-2; no clear D gene. The CDR3 totals 12 residues. Per the germline V gene, CDR1 is LGHDT and CDR2 is YNNKEL (reference sequence). Trimming pared 7 bases from V and 4 bases from J, leaving 10 bases between. CDR3 protein: CASTTSGYGYTF. Here the CDR3 DNA reads TGTGCCAGCACGACATCGGGCTATGGCTACACCTTC.

The chain couples TRBV7-8 to TRBJ1-1; no firm D call. The CDR3 sequence is 11 residues long. Germline values: CDR1 SGHVS, CDR2 FQNEAQ. Deletions cut 5 bases from V and 3 bases from J, with 4 bases between. CDR3 sequence: CASSRYTEAFF. The CDR3 nucleotides read TGTGCCAGCAGCCGATACACTGAAGCTTTCTTT.

V is TRBV11-2 and J is TRBJ2-4, with D possibly TRBD2 on 7 matching bases. Trimming removed 5 bases from V and 7 bases from J, with 18 bases in between. Germline CDR1 reads SGHAT; CDR2 reads FQNNGV. The CDR3 has 15 amino acids. DNA for the CDR3: TGTGCCAGCAGCCAAACTTCAGGGGAGGGGAACATTCAGTACTTC. Translated, it gives CASSQTSGEGNIQYF.

J is TRBJ2-3 and V is TRBV12-5, with no clear D. V was clipped by 1 base and J by 6 bases, with 11 bases between them. This CDR3 is built from 14 residues. Germline V gives CDR1 LGHNT, CDR2 FRNRAP. This CDR3 reads CASGLGLGFDTQYF. The CDR3 DNA sequence: TGTGCTAGTGGTTTGGGGCTAGGATTTGATACGCAGTATTTT.

The chain joins TRBV3-1 (or the pseudogene TRBV3-2) to TRBJ2-7; D not certain. Germline-derived CDR1 and CDR2 are LGHDT and YNNKEL (reference sequence). The V end was cut by 5 bases, the J end by 0 bases, with 2 bases between. The CDR3 is 11 residues long. The CDR3, as DNA: TGTGCCAGCAGCTCCTCCTACGAGCAGTACTTC. As protein: CASSSSYEQYF.

The chain uses TRBV13 and TRBJ2-7; no reliable D call. CDR3 length: 15 residues. Per the germline V gene, CDR1 is PRHDT and CDR2 is FYEKMQ (reference sequence). V was cut by 5 bases and J by 1 base, with 15 bases left in between. In DNA, the CDR3 is TGTGCCAGCAGCCCCCCCGAATCAGCTTCCTACGAGCAGTACTTC. The encoded protein is CASSPPESASYEQYF.

The chain combines TRBV7-4 with TRBJ1-5; D unresolved. Trimming removed 6 bases from V and 2 bases from J, with 14 bases in between. This CDR3 comprises 15 residues. In germline, CDR1 is SGHVT, CDR2 SQSDAQ. CDR3 bases: TGTGCCAGCAGTCCCCGCGGGAGGGGCAATCAGCCCCAGCATTTT. Amino acids: CASSPRGRGNQPQHF.

The chain carries TRBV19 and TRBJ1-2, with D perhaps matching TRBD1 (6 bases). This CDR3 region has 14 residues. Trimming pared 7 bases from V and 4 bases from J, leaving 16 bases between. In germline, CDR1 is LNHDA, CDR2 SQIVND (reference sequence). CDR3 bases: TGTGCCAGTACCCCCGGGACAATCCGCTATGGCTACACCTTC. Encoded protein: CASTPGTIRYGYTF. Complete variable domain (other parts from reference TRBV19 and TRBJ1-2): DGGITQSPKYLFRKEGQNVTLSCEQNLNHDAMYWYRQDPGQGLRLIYYSQIVNDFQKGDIAEGYSVSREKKESFPLTVTSAQKNPTAFYLCASTPGTIRYGYTFGSGTRLTVV.

The V gene is TRBV11-2, the J gene TRBJ1-2, with a tentative D call TRBD1 (6 bases). Between the trimmed V and J ends, which lost 2 bases and 6 bases, there was a span of 22 bases. This CDR3 has 17 amino acids. Germline assignment: CDR1 SGHAT and CDR2 FQNNGV. CDR3 region: CASSLWTGSGVHHGYTF. CDR3 DNA sequence: TGTGCCAGCAGCTTATGGACCGGATCAGGGGTCCACCATGGCTACACCTTC.

This rearrangement joins TRBV9 to TRBJ1-1; 7 nucleotides line up with TRBD1. The CDR3 runs to 15 residues. The V and J ends lost 4 bases and 0 bases, in that order; junction bases with no gene match: 6. CDR1 is SGDLS and CDR2 is YYNGEE in the germline V gene. The CDR3 is CASSCSGTVNTEAFF. The CDR3, as DNA: TGTGCCAGCAGCTGTTCCGGGACAGTGAACACTGAAGCTTTCTTT. Filled out from reference TRBV9 and TRBJ1-1, the complete variable domain reads DSGVTQTPKHLITATGQRVTLRCSPRSGDLSVYWYQQSLDQGLQFLIQYYNGEERAKGNILERFSAQQFPDLHSELNLSSLELGDSALYFCASSCSGTVNTEAFFGQGTRLTVV.

The gene calls are TRBV10-2 and TRBJ2-7, with TRBD1 matching 7 bases. V was clipped by 6 bases and J by 5 bases; unmatched bases: 7. The CDR3 is 13 amino acids. Germline V gene data show CDR1 as WSHSY and CDR2 as SAAADI. CDR3 loop: CASRLDRAHEQYF. CDR3 coding DNA: TGCGCCAGCAGACTAGACAGGGCCCACGAGCAGTACTTC.

A few counts support this clone. This chain connects TRBV18 to TRBJ2-7, with TRBD1 identical over 11 bases. The CDR3 runs 14 residues. The germline V gene encodes CDR1 KGHSH and CDR2 LQKENI. V was pared by 0 bases and J by 6 bases, with 1 base of the junction left unmatched. For the CDR3, the DNA is TGTGCCAGCTCACCACCGGACAGGGGGCGCGAGCAGTACTTC. Amino acids: CASSPPDRGREQYF.

V usage is TRBV30 and J usage is TRBJ1-6; tentatively, D is TRBD1 (6 bases). This CDR3 contains 13 residues. Germline V lookup: CDR1 GTSNPN, CDR2 SVGIG (reference sequence). The ends were cut back, 4 bases at V and 7 bases at J, with 11 bases in the middle. CDR3 in DNA: TGTGCCTGGAACCGGGACACAAATTCACCCCTCCACTTT. It yields the protein CAWNRDTNSPLHF.

V is TRBV6-5 and J is TRBJ2-2, with 8 bases identical to TRBD2. Per germline, CDR1 MNHEY and CDR2 SVGAGI. V trimming: 5 bases; J trimming: 3 bases; junction bases outside the gene matches: 5. The CDR3 extends over 15 amino acids. The CDR3 bases are TGTGCCAGCAGTCTTAGCGGGGACTACACCGGGGAGCTGTTTTTT. Its translation is CASSLSGDYTGELFF.

V is TRBV5-4 and J is TRBJ1-4; the match to TRBD1 covers 8 bases. This CDR3 spans 15 amino acids. Germline CDR1 SGHNT, CDR2 YYREEE (reference sequence). The J segment lost 0 bases and the V segment lost 4 bases, leaving 2 bases of the junction unmatched. CDR3 nucleotide sequence: TGTGCCAGCAGCAAGACAGGGGCAACTAATGAAAAACTGTTTTTT. Translation gives CASSKTGATNEKLFF.

Details on this clone: The same CDR3 can be traced to other DNA sequences in this sample. The rearrangement links TRBV7-9 to TRBJ2-5; no definite D call. The CDR3 has 12 residues. Germline assignment: CDR1 SEHNR and CDR2 FQNEAQ (reference sequence). The V gene lost 2 bases and the J gene lost 4 bases, with 5 bases spanning the gap. The CDR3 DNA is TGTGCCAGCAGCTTATCGGGAGAGACCCAGTACTTC. Its translation: CASSLSGETQYF.

The chain joins TRBV10-1 to TRBJ1-1, with TRBD1 as a possible D gene (5 bases). The length of the CDR3 is 12 residues. V lost 7 bases, J lost 11 bases, and 17 bases lay in between. Germline lookup yields CDR1 WNHNN and CDR2 SYGVQD (reference sequence). The CDR3 DNA follows: TGCGCCAGCATTGGGGAGGGGAGCGACGCTTTCTTT. It yields the protein CASIGEGSDAFF.

This sequence joins TRBV2 and TRBJ1-5; weak D call: TRBD1 (5 bases). This CDR3 contains 14 residues. Germline CDR1 and CDR2: SNHLY and FYNNEI. Trimming pared 0 bases from V and 7 bases from J, leaving 10 bases between. The CDR3 reads CASSEAQGRQPQHF. DNA of the CDR3: TGTGCCAGCAGTGAAGCTCAGGGTCGGCAGCCCCAGCATTTT. Using reference TRBV2 and TRBJ1-5 for the parts outside the CDR3, the full variable domain is EPEVTQTPSHQVTQMGQEVILRCVPISNHLYFYWYRQILGQKVEFLVSFYNNEISEKSEIFDDQFSVERPDGSNFTLKIRSTKLEDSAMYFCASSEAQGRQPQHFGDGTRLSIL.

The chain carries TRBV5-4 and TRBJ2-5, with 11 bases that match TRBD2. The trim removed 7 bases at V and 2 bases at J, leaving 7 bases unmatched. This CDR3 is 15 amino acids long. CDR1 is SGHNT, CDR2 YYREEE, per germline (reference sequence). CDR3 loop: CASGPTSGGQETQYF. The DNA of the CDR3 is TGTGCCAGCGGCCCCACTAGCGGGGGTCAAGAGACCCAGTACTTC.